The following is a TCR beta chain sequence with its context. The record originates from a study of blood T cell repertoires in COVID-19. About the study: Spain, Italy and the United States supplied samples that represented acute and convalescent COVID-19. In each case, the material was cDNA or gDNA derived from T cells, B-cell-depleted T cells, or PBMCs.

The authors' processing: Amplified reference gene primers provided the basis for estimating nucleated cell counts. The protocol was immunoSEQ multiplex PCR, while the TCRdb copy is restricted to in-frame clones and leaves out a portion. V and J calls plus clone size are reproduced from that table; the DNA served to infer D and trimming. The top ten clones hold 8.4% of a sample with 150,000 to 200,000 clones, about 81% of them seen once. Germline lookup yields CDR1 SGHVS and CDR2 FNYEAQ. Trimming shortened V by 6 bases and J by 3 bases, and 12 bases separated the two germline ends. The CDR3 is made up of 13 amino acids.

The chain employs TRBV7-6 and TRBJ2-7; D is possibly TRBD2 (6 bases). Sample: peripheral blood. This receptor was obtained from a woman in her 70s with acute or convalescent COVID-19. For the CDR3, the DNA is TGTGCCAGCAGTATTGGGGGGAACTACGAGCAGTACTTC. Protein product: CASSIGGNYEQYF. The full variable domain, in which reference TRBV7-6 and TRBJ2-7 provide the parts outside the CDR3, is GAGVSQSPRYKVTKRGQDVALRCDPISGHVSLYWYRQALGQGPEFLTYFNYEAQQDKSGLPNDRFSAERPEGSISTLTIQRTEQRDSAMYRCASSIGGNYEQYFGPGTRLTVT.